The following is a T cell receptor beta chain sequence with its context. Antigen unknown. This sample was included in a study of T cells after posttransplantation cyclophosphamide. General study points: Later blood repertoires were often dominated by clones from the donor CD8+ memory compartment. After PTCy, TRB diversity resembled that of CNI/methotrexate controls. Skin or GI-infiltrating T cells shared few TRB sequences with blood.

On the day of bone marrow donation, the related graft donor provided peripheral blood. CDR3 length equals 13 residues. V was clipped by 6 bases and J by 7 bases, with 15 bases between them. The germline CDR1 and CDR2 sequences are MNHEY and SMNVEV (reference sequence). Profiled with immunoSEQ multiplex PCR; TCRdb holds only in-frame clones, not every one. Observed in the sample are some 40,000 clones, none of them singletons. Specimen: PBMCs. This TCR was recovered from a man between 50 and 59 years old in good health, CMV-negative, and a related stem cell transplant donor. The chain recombines TRBV27 with TRBJ2-5; D call uncertain. This CDR3 is CASSPTDSGTQYF. As DNA, the CDR3 is TGTGCCAGCAGCCCCACCGATTCCGGGACCCAGTACTTC.